This entry lists 8 T cell receptor beta chains sequenced from one sample in a study of blood T cell repertoires in COVID-19. Measured with immunoSEQ multiplex PCR; TCRdb has only the in-frame clones, and not every one. Of about 140,000 clones listed, about 87% are singletons. The sample comprised peripheral blood. All receptors come from a woman in her forties or fifties with active or convalescent COVID-19.

This clone has more than one count but fewer than ten. This chain joins TRBV28 and TRBJ2-2; the match to TRBD2 covers 11 bases. The CDR3 covers 13 residues. After removal of 9 bases from V and 6 bases from J, the junction contained 3 bases not matched to a gene. The germline V gene has CDR1 MDHEN and CDR2 SYDVKM. As DNA, the CDR3 is TGTGCCAGTAGCGGGAGGGAGGCCGGGGAGCTGTTTTTT. Its protein product is CASSGREAGELFF.

CDR3 protein: CASTRDRASPLHF. CDR3 in DNA: TGTGCCAGCACTCGGGACAGGGCATCACCCCTCCACTTT. V gene TRBV12-3 or TRBV12-4 combines with J gene TRBJ1-6; TRBD1 matches at 9 bases. V dropped 7 bases and J dropped 10; count of bases not matched to a gene: 5. The CDR3 covers 13 residues.

V and J are TRBV5-6 and TRBJ1-1; D possibly corresponds to TRBD1 (6 bases). CDR1 and CDR2 from the germline V gene are SGHDT and YYEEEE. The CDR3 has 15 amino acids. Trimming took off 3 bases at V and 3 bases at J, with 15 bases between the two ends. The CDR3 spells CASSSYRAGDTEAFF. In DNA, the CDR3 is TGTGCCAGCAGCTCCTACAGGGCCGGGGACACTGAAGCTTTCTTT.

The V and J genes are TRBV14 and TRBJ2-3; a possible D gene is TRBD1 (6 bases). The V end lost 4 bases, the J end lost 6 bases, and 14 bases lay between the germline ends. The CDR3 contains 14 residues. The germline CDR1 and CDR2 sequences are SGHDN and FVKESK. CDR3 region: CASSRRWGLDTQYF. As DNA, the CDR3 is TGTGCCAGCAGCCGCCGGTGGGGGCTGGATACGCAGTATTTT. The full variable domain, with the rest looked up from reference TRBV14 and TRBJ2-3, is EAGVTQFPSHSVIEKGQTVTLRCDPISGHDNLYWYRRVMGKEIKFLLHFVKESKQDESGMPNNRFLAERTGGTYSTLKVQPAELEDSGVYFCASSRRWGLDTQYFGPGTRLTVL.

The chain uses TRBV6-5 and TRBJ1-2, with TRBD1 identical over 12 bases. The CDR3 covers 15 residues. J was trimmed by 5 bases and V by 6 bases; bases with no gene match: 7. Per germline, CDR1 MNHEY and CDR2 SVGAGI. The CDR3 DNA reads TGTGCCAGCAGGTCCGGGACAGGGGGCTTATATGGCTACACCTTC. Translated: CASRSGTGGLYGYTF.

This chain joins TRBV10-3 and TRBJ2-2; D is perhaps TRBD2 (5 bases). V lost 6 bases and J 3 bases, leaving 8 bases between the germline ends. CDR1 ENHRY and CDR2 SYGVKD come from the germline V gene. There are 13 residues in the CDR3. In DNA form, the CDR3 reads TGTGCCATCAGCGGGGTGGACACCGGGGAGCTGTTTTTT. This translates into CAISGVDTGELFF.

This clone has a handful of counts. The chain carries TRBV18 and TRBJ2-1, with TRBD1 matching over 10 bases. V shed 0 bases, J shed 7 bases, and the junction held 3 bases outside the gene matches. There are 15 residues in the CDR3. Per the germline V gene, CDR1 is KGHSH and CDR2 is LQKENI. CDR3 in amino acids: CASSPPGQGINEQFF. CDR3 in DNA: TGTGCCAGCTCACCACCGGGACAGGGGATAAATGAGCAGTTCTTC. The variable domain in full, completed from reference TRBV18 and TRBJ2-1, reads NAGVMQNPRHLVRRRGQEARLRCSPMKGHSHVYWYRQLPEEGLKFMVYLQKENIIDESGMPKERFSAEFPKEGPSILRIQQVVRGDSAAYFCASSPPGQGINEQFFGPGTRLTVL.

This rearrangement joins TRBV27 to TRBJ2-1; perhaps TRBD2 as D (6 bases). V dropped 2 bases and J dropped 10 bases, with 12 bases sitting between them. The germline V gene encodes CDR1 MNHEY and CDR2 SMNVEV (reference sequence). The CDR3 sequence is 13 residues long. CDR3 residues: CASSLPAGREQFF. CDR3 DNA: TGTGCCAGCAGTTTACCCGCGGGGCGCGAGCAGTTCTTC.